This T cell receptor beta chain stems from a study of identical twins. V was pared by 5 bases and J by 3 bases, with 7 bases of the junction left unmatched. In germline, CDR1 is MNHNS, CDR2 SASEGT. CDR3 length: 15 residues. This clonotype was recorded a few times. TCRdb called the 5' RACE reads again in MiXCR, with one record for every CDR3 protein. The sample includes under 900,000 distinct CDR3 sequences, 9% to 15% of them seen just once. These same records also appear under a second study, on yellow fever vaccine responses in identical twins.

The sequence was obtained from a woman between 18 and 29 years old in good health. Sequenced: PBMCs. This sequence joins TRBV6-1 and TRBJ2-5, with TRBD1 matching 9 bases. The CDR3 coding sequence is TGTGCCAGCAGTCGCACAGGGGGCGCTAAAGAGACCCAGTACTTC. Its translation: CASSRTGGAKETQYF.